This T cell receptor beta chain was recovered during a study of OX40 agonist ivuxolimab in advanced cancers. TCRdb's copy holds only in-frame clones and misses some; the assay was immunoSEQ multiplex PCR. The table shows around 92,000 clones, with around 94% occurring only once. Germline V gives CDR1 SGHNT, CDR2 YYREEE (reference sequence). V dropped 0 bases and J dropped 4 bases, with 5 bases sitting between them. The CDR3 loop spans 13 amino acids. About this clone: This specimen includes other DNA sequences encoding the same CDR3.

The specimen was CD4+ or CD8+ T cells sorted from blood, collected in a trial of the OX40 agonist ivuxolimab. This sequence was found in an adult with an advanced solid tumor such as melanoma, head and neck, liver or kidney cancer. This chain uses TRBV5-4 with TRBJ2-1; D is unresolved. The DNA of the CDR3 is TGTGCCAGCAGCTTGGACTATTACAATGAGCAGTTCTTC. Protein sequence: CASSLDYYNEQFF.